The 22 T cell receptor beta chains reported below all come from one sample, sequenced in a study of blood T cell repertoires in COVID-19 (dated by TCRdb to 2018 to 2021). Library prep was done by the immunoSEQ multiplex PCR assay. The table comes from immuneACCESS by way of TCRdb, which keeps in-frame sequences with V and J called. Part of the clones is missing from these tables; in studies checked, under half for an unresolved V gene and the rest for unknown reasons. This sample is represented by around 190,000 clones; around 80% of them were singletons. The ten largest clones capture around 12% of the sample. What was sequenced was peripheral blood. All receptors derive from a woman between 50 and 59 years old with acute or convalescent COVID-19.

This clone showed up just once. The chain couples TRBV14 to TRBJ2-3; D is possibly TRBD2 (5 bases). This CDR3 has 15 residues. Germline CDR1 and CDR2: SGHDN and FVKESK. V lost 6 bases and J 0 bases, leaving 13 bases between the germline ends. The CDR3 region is CASRGVGSSTDTQYF. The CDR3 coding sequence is TGTGCCAGCAGGGGAGTCGGTTCCAGCACAGATACGCAGTATTTT. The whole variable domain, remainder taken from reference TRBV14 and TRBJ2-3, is EAGVTQFPSHSVIEKGQTVTLRCDPISGHDNLYWYRRVMGKEIKFLLHFVKESKQDESGMPNNRFLAERTGGTYSTLKVQPAELEDSGVYFCASRGVGSSTDTQYFGPGTRLTVL.

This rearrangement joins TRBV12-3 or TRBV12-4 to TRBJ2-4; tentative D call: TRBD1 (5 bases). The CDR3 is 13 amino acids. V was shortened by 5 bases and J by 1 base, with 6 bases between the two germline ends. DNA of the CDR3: TGTGCCAGCAGTAAGGGGGCCAAAAACATTCAGTACTTC. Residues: CASSKGAKNIQYF.

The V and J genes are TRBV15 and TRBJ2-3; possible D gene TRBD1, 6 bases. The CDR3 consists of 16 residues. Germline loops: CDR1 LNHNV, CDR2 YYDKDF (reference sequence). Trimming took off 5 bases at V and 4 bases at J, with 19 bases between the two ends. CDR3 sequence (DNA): TGTGCCACCAGCGAAACAGGGATACGGGTCTCAGATACGCAGTATTTT. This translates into CATSETGIRVSDTQYF.

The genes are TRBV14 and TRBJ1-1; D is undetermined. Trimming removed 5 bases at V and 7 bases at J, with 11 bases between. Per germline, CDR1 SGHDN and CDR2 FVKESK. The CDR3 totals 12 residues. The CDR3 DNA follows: TGTGCCAGCAGCTCACCCGCAGGTGAAGCTTTCTTT. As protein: CASSSPAGEAFF.

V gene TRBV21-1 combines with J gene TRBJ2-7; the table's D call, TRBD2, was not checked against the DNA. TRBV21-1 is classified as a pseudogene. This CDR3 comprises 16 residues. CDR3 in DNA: TGTGCCAGCAGCAAAGTAGTCACTAGCGGGAGTTATGAGCAGTACTTC. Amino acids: CASSKVVTSGSYEQYF.

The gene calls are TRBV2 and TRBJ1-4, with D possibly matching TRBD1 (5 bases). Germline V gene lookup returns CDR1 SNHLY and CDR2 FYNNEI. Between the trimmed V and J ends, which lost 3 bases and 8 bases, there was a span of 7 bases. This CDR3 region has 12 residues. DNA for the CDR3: TGTGCCAGCAGTGACAGGGCCGAAAAACTGTTTTTT. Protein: CASSDRAEKLFF.

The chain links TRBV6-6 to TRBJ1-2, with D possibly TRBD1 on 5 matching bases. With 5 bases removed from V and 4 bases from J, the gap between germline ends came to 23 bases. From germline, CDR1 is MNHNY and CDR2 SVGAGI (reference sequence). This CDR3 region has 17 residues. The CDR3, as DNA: TGTGCCAGCAGTCTGAAATCAGGTTCAGGGCGGACCTATGGCTACACCTTC. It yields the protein CASSLKSGSGRTYGYTF.

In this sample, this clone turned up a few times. The CDR3 reads CASRMDRVEETQYF. The CDR3 nucleotides are TGTGCCAGCAGGATGGACAGGGTTGAGGAGACCCAGTACTTC. This chain connects TRBV2 to TRBJ2-5; 8 positions agree with TRBD1. The CDR3 covers 14 residues. V trimming: 6 bases; J trimming: 5 bases; junction bases outside the gene matches: 8. CDR1 and CDR2 from the germline V gene are SNHLY and FYNNEI.

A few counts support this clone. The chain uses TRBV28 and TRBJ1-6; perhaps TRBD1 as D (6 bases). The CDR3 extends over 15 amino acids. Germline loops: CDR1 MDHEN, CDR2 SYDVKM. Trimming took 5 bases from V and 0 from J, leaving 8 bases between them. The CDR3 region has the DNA TGTGCCAGCAGTACAGGGAGCTCCTATAATTCACCCCTCCACTTT. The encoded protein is CASSTGSSYNSPLHF.

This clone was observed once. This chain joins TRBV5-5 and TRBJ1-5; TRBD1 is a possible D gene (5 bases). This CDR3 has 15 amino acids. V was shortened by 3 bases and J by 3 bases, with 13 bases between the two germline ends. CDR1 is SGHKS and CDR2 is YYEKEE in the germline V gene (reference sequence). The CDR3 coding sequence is TGTGCCAGCAGCTCTGGGGGAGGGATCAATCAGCCCCAGCATTTT. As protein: CASSSGGGINQPQHF. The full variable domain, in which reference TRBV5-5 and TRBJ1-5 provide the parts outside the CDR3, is DAGVTQSPTHLIKTRGQQVTLRCSPISGHKSVSWYQQVLGQGPQFIFQYYEKEERGRGNFPDRFSARQFPNYSSELNVNALLLGDSALYLCASSSGGGINQPQHFGDGTRLSIL.

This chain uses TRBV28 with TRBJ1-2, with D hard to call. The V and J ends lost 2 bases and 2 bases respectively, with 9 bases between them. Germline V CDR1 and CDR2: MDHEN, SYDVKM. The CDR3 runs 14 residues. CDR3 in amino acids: CASSLRFGNYGYTF. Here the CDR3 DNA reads TGTGCCAGCAGTTTACGGTTCGGGAACTATGGCTACACCTTC.

CDR3 loop: CASSFLGQGVSNQPQHF. CDR3 bases: TGTGCCAGCAGTTTTCTAGGACAGGGGGTTAGCAATCAGCCCCAGCATTTT. The chain has TRBV28 and TRBJ1-5, with 10 positions matching TRBD1. The germline gives CDR1 MDHEN, CDR2 SYDVKM. The CDR3 spans 17 residues. V lost 3 bases and J lost 0; bases outside the gene matches: 5.

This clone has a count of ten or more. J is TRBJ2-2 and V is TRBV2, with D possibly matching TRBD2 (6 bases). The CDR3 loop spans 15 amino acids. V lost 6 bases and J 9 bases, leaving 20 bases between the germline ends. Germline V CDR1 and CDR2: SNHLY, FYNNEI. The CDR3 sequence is CASRRTREDGRELFF. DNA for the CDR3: TGTGCCAGCAGGCGCACAAGGGAGGACGGCCGGGAGCTGTTTTTT.

The CDR3 here is CASSMGPDSNQPQHF. The CDR3 DNA sequence: TGTGCCAGTAGTATGGGGCCGGATAGCAATCAGCCCCAGCATTTT. The chain combines TRBV19 with TRBJ1-5, with D possibly matching TRBD1 (5 bases). Per the germline V gene, CDR1 is LNHDA and CDR2 is SQIVND (reference sequence). V lost 3 bases and J 0 bases, leaving 9 bases between the germline ends. CDR3 length: 15 residues.

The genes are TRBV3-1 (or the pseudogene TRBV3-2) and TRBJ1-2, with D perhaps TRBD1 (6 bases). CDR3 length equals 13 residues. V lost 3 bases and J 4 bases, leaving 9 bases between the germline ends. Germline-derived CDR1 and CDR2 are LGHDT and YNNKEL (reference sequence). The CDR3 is CASSHGQSYGYTF. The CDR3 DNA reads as TGTGCCAGCAGCCACGGACAGAGCTATGGCTACACCTTC.

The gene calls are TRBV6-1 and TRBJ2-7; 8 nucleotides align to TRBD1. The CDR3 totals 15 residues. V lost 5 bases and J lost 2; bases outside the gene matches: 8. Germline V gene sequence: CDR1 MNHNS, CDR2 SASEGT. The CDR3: CASSPSDRVTYEQYF. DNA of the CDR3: TGTGCCAGCAGTCCTTCGGACAGGGTTACCTACGAGCAGTACTTC.

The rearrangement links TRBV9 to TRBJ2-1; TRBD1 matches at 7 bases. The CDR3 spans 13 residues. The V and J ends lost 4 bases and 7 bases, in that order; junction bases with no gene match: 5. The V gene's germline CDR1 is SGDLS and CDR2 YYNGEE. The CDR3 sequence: CASSPLDRNEQFF. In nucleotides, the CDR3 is TGTGCCAGCAGCCCGCTGGACAGGAATGAGCAGTTCTTC.

CDR3 nucleotide sequence: TGCAGCGTTGTCCGGGACAGCTCCTACAATGAGCAGTTCTTC. Translating it yields CSVVRDSSYNEQFF. The chain has TRBV29-1 and TRBJ2-1; TRBD1 matches at 7 bases. Germline V gene sequence: CDR1 SQVTM, CDR2 ANQGSEA. The CDR3 consists of 14 residues. The V segment lost 4 bases and the J segment 0 bases; nucleotides outside the gene matches: 3.

The DNA for the CDR3 is TGTGCCAGCAGCTCCGGGACAGGGGTTCAGCCCCAGCATTTT. Translation gives CASSSGTGVQPQHF. The chain joins TRBV7-2 to TRBJ1-5; 10 bases agree with TRBD1. The CDR3 length is 14 residues. V shed 4 bases and J 6 bases; nucleotides not matched to a gene: 3. The germline gives CDR1 SGHTA, CDR2 FQGNSA.

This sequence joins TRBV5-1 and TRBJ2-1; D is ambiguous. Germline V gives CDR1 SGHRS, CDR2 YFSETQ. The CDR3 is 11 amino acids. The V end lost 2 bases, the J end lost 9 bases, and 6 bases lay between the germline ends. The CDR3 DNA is TGCGCCAGCAGCTTAGGAGCTGAGCAGTTCTTC. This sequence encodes CASSLGAEQFF.

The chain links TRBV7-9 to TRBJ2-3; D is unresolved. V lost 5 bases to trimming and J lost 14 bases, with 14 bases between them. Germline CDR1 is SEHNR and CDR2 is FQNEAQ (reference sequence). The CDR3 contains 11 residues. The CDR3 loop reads CASSPPAVWYF. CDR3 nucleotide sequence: TGTGCCAGCAGCCCCCCTGCGGTCTGGTATTTT.

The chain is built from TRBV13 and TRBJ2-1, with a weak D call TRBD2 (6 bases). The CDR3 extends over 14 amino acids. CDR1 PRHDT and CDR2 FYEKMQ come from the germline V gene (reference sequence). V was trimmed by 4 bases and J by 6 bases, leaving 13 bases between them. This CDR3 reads CASSSGTFVNEQFF. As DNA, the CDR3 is TGTGCCAGCAGCTCCGGGACTTTCGTCAATGAGCAGTTCTTC. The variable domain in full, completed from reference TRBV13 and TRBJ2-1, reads AAGVIQSPRHLIKEKRETATLKCYPIPRHDTVYWYQQGPGQDPQFLISFYEKMQSDKGSIPDRFSAQQFSDYHSELNMSSLELGDSALYFCASSSGTFVNEQFFGPGTRLTVL.